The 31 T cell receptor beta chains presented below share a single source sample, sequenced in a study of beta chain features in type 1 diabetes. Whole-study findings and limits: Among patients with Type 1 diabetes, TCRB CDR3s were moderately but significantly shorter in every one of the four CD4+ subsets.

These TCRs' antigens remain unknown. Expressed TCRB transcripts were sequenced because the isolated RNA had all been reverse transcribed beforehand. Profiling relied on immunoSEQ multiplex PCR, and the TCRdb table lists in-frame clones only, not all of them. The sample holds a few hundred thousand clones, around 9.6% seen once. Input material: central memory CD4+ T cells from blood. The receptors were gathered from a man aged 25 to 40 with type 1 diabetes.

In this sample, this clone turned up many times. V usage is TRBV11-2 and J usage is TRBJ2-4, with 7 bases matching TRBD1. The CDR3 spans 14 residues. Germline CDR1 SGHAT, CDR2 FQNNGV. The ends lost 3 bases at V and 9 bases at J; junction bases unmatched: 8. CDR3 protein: CASSLDHEGAIQYF. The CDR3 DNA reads TGTGCCAGCAGCTTGGACCATGAGGGGGCCATTCAGTACTTC.

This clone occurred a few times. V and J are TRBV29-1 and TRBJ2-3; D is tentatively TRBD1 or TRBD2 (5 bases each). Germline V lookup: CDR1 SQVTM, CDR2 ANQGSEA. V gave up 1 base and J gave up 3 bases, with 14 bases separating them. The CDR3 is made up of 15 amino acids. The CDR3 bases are TGCAGCGTTGAAGGGGGGAGTGGAGCGACAGATACGCAGTATTTT. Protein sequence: CSVEGGSGATDTQYF.

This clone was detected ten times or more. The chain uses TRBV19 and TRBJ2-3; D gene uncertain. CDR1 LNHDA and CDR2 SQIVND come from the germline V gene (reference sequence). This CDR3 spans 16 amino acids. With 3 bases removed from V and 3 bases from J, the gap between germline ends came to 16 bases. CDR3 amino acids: CASSIRLPVETDTQYF. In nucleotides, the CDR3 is TGTGCCAGTAGTATTCGACTCCCGGTCGAAACAGATACGCAGTATTTT.

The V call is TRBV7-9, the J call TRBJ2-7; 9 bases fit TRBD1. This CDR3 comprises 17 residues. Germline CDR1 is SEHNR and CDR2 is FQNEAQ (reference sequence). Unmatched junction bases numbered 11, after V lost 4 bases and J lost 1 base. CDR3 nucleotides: TGTGCCAGCAGCTCAGGGATCCGGACAGGGGTTTCCTACGAGCAGTACTTC. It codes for CASSSGIRTGVSYEQYF.

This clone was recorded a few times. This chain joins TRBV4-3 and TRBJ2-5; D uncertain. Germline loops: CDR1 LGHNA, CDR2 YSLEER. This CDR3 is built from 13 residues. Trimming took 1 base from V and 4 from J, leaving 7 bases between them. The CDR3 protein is CASSQGDRETQYF. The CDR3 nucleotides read TGCGCCAGCAGCCAAGGAGACCGAGAGACCCAGTACTTC.

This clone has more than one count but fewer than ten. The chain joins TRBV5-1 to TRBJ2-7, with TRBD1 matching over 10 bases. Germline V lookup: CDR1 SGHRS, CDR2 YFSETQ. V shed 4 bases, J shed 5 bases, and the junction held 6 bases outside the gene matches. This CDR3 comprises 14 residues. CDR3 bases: TGCGCCAGCAGCCGGGGGACAGGGGAAAACGAGCAGTACTTC. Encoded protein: CASSRGTGENEQYF.

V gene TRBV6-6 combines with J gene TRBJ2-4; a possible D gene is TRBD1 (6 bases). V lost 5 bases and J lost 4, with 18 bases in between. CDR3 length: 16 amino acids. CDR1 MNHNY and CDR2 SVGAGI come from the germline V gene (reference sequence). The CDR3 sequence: CASSPTHDRRKNIQYF. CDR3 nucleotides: TGTGCCAGCAGTCCAACCCATGACAGGCGGAAAAACATTCAGTACTTC.

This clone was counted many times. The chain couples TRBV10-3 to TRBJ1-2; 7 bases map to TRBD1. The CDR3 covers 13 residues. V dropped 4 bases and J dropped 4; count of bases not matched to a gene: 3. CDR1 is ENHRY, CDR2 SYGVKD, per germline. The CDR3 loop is CAISADRSYGYTF. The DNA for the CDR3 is TGTGCCATCAGTGCGGACAGGAGCTATGGCTACACCTTC.

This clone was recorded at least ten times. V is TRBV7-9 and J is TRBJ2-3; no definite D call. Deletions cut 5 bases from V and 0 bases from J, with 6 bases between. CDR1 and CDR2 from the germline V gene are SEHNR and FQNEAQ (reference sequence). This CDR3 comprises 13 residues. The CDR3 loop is CASSGESTDTQYF. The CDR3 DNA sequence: TGTGCCAGCAGCGGTGAGAGCACAGATACGCAGTATTTT. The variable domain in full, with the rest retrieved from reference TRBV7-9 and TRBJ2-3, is DTGVSQNPRHKITKRGQNVTFRCDPISEHNRLYWYRQTLGQGPEFLTYFQNEAQLEKSRLLSDRFSAERPKGSFSTLEIQRTEQGDSAMYLCASSGESTDTQYFGPGTRLTVL.

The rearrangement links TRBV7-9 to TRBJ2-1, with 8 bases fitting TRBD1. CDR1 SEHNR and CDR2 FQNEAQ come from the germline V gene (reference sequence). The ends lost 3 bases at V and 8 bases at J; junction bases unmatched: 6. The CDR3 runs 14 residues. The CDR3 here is CASSLDRVSDEQFF. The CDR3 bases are TGTGCCAGCAGCTTGGACAGGGTTAGCGATGAGCAGTTCTTC.

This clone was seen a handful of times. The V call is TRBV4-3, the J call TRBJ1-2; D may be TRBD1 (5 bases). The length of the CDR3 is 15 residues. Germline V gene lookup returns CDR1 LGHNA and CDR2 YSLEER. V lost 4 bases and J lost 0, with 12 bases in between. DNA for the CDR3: TGCGCCAGCAGCCCCGGACGGGGGACTAACTATGGCTACACCTTC. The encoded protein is CASSPGRGTNYGYTF.

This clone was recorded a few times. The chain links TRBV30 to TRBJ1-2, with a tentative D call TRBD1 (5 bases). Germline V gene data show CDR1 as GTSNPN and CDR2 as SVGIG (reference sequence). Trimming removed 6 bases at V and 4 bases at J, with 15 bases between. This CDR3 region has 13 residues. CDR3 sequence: CACRDSNTYGYTF. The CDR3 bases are TGTGCCTGCAGGGACTCGAACACCTATGGCTACACCTTC.

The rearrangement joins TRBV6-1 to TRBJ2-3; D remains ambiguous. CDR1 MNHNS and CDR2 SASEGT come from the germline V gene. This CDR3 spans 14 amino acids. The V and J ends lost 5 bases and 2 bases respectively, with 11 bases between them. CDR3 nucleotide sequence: TGTGCCAGCAGTTGGTCAGGCCACACAGATACGCAGTATTTT. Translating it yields CASSWSGHTDTQYF.

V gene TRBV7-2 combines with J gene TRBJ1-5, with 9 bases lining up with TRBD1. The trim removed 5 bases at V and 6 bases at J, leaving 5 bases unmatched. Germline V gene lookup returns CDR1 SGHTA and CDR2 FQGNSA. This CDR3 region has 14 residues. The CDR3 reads CASSPGQGGQPQHF. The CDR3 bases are TGTGCCAGCAGCCCGGGACAGGGAGGTCAGCCCCAGCATTTT. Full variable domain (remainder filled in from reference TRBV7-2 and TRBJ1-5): GAGVSQSPSNKVTEKGKDVELRCDPISGHTALYWYRQSLGQGLEFLIYFQGNSAPDKSGLPSDRFSAERTGGSVSTLTIQRTQQEDSAVYLCASSPGQGGQPQHFGDGTRLSIL.

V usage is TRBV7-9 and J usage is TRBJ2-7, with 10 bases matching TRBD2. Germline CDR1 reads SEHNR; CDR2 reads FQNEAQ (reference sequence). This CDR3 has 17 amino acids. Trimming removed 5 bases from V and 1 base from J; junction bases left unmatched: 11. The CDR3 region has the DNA TGTGCCAGCAGCGGGTTAGCGGGAGGCTCCCCATCCTACGAGCAGTACTTC. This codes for CASSGLAGGSPSYEQYF.

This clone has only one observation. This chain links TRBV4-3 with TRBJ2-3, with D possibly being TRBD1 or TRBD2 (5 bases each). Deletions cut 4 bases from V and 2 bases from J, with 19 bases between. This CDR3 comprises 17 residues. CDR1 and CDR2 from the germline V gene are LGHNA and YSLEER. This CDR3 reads CASSRRGADYSTDTQYF. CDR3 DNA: TGCGCCAGCAGCCGAAGAGGGGCCGATTATTCCACAGATACGCAGTATTTT.

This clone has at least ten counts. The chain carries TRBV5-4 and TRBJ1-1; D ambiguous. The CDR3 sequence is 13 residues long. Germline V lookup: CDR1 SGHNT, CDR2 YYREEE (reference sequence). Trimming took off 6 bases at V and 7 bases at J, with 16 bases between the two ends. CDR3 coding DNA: TGTGCCAGCACGCGAAGCCCCGGCAATGAAGCTTTCTTT. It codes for CASTRSPGNEAFF.

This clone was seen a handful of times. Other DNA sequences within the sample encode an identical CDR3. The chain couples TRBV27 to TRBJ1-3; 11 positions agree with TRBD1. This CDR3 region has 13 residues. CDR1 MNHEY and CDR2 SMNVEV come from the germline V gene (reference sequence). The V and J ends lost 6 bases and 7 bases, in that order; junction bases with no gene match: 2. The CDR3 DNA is TGTGCCAGCAGCCGGGACAGGGGGAACACCATATATTTT. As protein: CASSRDRGNTIYF.

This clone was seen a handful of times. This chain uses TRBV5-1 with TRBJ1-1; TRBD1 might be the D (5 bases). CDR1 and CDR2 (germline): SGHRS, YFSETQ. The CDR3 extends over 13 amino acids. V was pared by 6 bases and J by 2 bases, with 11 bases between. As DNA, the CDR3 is TGCGCCAGCACACAGGAGACCAACACTGAAGCTTTCTTT. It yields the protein CASTQETNTEAFF. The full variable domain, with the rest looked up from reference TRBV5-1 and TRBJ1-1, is KAGVTQTPRYLIKTRGQQVTLSCSPISGHRSVSWYQQTPGQGLQFLFEYFSETQRNKGNFPGRFSGRQFSNSRSEMNVSTLELGDSALYLCASTQETNTEAFFGQGTRLTVV.

The CDR3 reads CAVGQAAAGSHTDTQYF. For the CDR3, the DNA is TGTGCCGTCGGTCAAGCAGCCGCAGGGTCCCACACAGATACGCAGTATTTT. V and J are TRBV10-3 and TRBJ2-3, with a weak D call TRBD1 (5 bases). This CDR3 has 17 residues. Trimming stripped 11 bases from V and 2 bases from J, with 26 bases between. Germline V gene data show CDR1 as ENHRY and CDR2 as SYGVKD.

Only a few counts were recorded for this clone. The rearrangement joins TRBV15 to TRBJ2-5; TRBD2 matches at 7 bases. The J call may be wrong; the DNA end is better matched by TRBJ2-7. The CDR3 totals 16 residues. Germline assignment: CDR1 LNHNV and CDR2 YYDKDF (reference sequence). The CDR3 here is CATSRVSASGQYEQYF. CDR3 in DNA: TGTGCCACCAGCAGAGTGTCGGCTAGCGGTCAATACGAGCAGTACTTC.

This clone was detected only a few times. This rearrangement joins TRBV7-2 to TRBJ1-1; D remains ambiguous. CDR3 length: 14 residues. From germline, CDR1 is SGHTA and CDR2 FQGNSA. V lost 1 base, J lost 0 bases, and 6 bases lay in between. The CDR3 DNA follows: TGTGCCAGCAGCTTAGTCGCCGTGAACACTGAAGCTTTCTTT. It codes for CASSLVAVNTEAFF.

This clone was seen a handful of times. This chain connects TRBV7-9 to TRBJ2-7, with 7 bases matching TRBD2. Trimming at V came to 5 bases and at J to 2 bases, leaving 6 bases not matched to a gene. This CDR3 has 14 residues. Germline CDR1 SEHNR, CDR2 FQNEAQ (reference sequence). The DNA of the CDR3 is TGTGCCAGCAGCCCGCCCGGGAGGACCTACGAGCAGTACTTC. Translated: CASSPPGRTYEQYF.

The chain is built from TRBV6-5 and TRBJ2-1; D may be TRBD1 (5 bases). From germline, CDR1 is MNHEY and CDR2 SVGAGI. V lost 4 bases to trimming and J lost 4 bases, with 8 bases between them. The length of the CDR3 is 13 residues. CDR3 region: CASSSSGYNEQFF. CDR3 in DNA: TGTGCCAGCAGTTCCTCAGGGTACAATGAGCAGTTCTTC.

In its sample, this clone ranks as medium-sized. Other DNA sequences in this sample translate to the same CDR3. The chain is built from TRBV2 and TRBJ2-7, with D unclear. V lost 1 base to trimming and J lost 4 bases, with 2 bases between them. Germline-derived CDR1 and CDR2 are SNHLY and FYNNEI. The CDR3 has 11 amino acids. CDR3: CASSEGYEQYF. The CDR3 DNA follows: TGTGCCAGCAGTGAAGGGTACGAGCAGTACTTC.

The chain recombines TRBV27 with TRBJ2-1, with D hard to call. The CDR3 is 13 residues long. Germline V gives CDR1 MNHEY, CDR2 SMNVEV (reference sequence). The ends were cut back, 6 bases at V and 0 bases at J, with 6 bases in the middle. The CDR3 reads CASRKSSYNEQFF. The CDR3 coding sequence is TGTGCCAGCAGGAAGAGCTCCTACAATGAGCAGTTCTTC.

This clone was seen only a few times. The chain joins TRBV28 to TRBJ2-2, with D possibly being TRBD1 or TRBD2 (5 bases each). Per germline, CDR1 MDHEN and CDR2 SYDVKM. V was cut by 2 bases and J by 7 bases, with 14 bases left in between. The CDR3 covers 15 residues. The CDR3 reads CASSLGTPPYGELFF. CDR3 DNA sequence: TGTGCCAGCAGTTTAGGGACCCCTCCCTACGGGGAGCTGTTTTTT.

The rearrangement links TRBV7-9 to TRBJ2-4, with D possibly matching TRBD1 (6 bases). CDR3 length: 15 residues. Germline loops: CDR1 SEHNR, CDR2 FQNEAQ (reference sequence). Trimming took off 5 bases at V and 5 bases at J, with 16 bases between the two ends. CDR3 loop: CASSQGLRQQNIQYF. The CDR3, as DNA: TGTGCCAGCAGCCAGGGGCTCAGACAGCAAAACATTCAGTACTTC. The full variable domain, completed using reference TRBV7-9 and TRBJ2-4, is DTGVSQNPRHKITKRGQNVTFRCDPISEHNRLYWYRQTLGQGPEFLTYFQNEAQLEKSRLLSDRFSAERPKGSFSTLEIQRTEQGDSAMYLCASSQGLRQQNIQYFGAGTRLSVL.

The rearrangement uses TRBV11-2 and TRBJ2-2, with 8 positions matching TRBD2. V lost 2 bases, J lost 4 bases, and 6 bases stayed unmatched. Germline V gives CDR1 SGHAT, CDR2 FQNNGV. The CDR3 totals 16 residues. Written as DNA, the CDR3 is TGTGCCAGCAGCTTAACCTTCACTAGCGGCACCGGGGAGCTGTTTTTT. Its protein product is CASSLTFTSGTGELFF.

DNA of the CDR3: TGTGCCAGCAGTTCACCGGGACAGACCTACGAGCAGTACTTC. Translated: CASSSPGQTYEQYF. This chain connects TRBV28 to TRBJ2-7, with 7 bases that match TRBD1. The CDR3 has 14 amino acids. The V and J ends lost 4 bases and 2 bases, in that order; junction bases with no gene match: 5. Per germline, CDR1 MDHEN and CDR2 SYDVKM.

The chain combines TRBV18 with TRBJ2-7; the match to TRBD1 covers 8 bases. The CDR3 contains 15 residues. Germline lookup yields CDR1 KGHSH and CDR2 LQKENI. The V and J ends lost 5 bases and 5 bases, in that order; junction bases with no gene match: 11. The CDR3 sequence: CASSETTGEGHEQYF. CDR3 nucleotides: TGTGCCAGCTCAGAGACGACAGGGGAAGGACACGAGCAGTACTTC.